Included here is one T cell receptor (beta chain) sequence, with context. Its antigen is as yet unknown. This record comes from a study of graft-versus-host responses after intestinal transplantation. About the research overall: Recipients got multivisceral, liver-intestinal, or isolated intestinal transplants.

Repertoires were generated with immunoSEQ multiplex PCR, while TCRdb's copy carries only in-frame clones and drops some. The sample yields about 100,000 clones, under 95% seen once. V shed 5 bases and J shed 10 bases, with 23 bases lying between them. Germline V gene sequence: CDR1 LNHDA, CDR2 SQIVND (reference sequence). This CDR3 region has 15 residues. The receptor was derived from a human donor who received an intestinal transplant. The chain recombines TRBV19 with TRBJ1-1; possible D gene TRBD1, 5 bases. The material was unstimulated CD8+ T cells sorted from spleen or lymph node cells, obtained before intestinal transplant. As DNA, the CDR3 is TGTGCCAGTAGTCCGTGGGAGGAAAGCCCGCAGGGAGCTTTCTTT. Translated: CASSPWEESPQGAFF. Combining the CDR3 with reference TRBV19 and TRBJ1-1 gives the whole variable domain DGGITQSPKYLFRKEGQNVTLSCEQNLNHDAMYWYRQDPGQGLRLIYYSQIVNDFQKGDIAEGYSVSREKKESFPLTVTSAQKNPTAFYLCASSPWEESPQGAFFGQGTRLTVV.